This TCR beta chain was captured by sequencing in a study of CD8 T cells in ankylosing spondylitis. The study, taken as a whole, reports: It was reported that disease-linked clones were significantly enriched in matched ankylosing spondylitis synovial fluid. What seemed typical of ankylosing spondylitis blood was a TCR beta motif built from several highly homologous variants.

V gave up 4 bases and J gave up 4 bases, with 8 bases separating them. Germline V lookup: CDR1 SGHTA, CDR2 FQGNSA. This CDR3 region has 13 residues. About this clonotype: Its antigen remains unidentified.

Quantitative 5'-RACE with molecular barcodes generated TCR beta libraries. From the 5' RACE reads, TCRdb called clonotypes with MiXCR, one entry per CDR3 protein. In the table there are 100,000 to 150,000 distinct CDR3 sequences, around 9.3% of which are singletons. Sequenced material: blood, either unsorted or a sorted T cell fraction (not recorded which). The sequence came from a male donor with ankylosing spondylitis or in good health (not recorded which). The chain carries TRBV7-2 and TRBJ1-3; D is ambiguous. CDR3 sequence (DNA): TGTGCCAGCAGCTCCTTTATCGGAAACACCATATATTTT. It specifies CASSSFIGNTIYF.